This T cell receptor beta chain was recovered during a study of response to subunit inactivated influenza vaccine. The V segment lost 8 bases and the J segment 6 bases; nucleotides outside the gene matches: 15. There are 17 residues in the CDR3. The germline CDR1 and CDR2 sequences are MNHEY and SMNVEV (reference sequence). Study results and limitations: Seasonal influenza vaccination, on each occasion, was suggested by the authors to recruit few new T cells.

A single record per CDR3 protein comes from TCRdb applying MiXCR to the RT-PCR reads. The data show about 190,000 distinct CDR3 sequences, around 14% seen once. As to this clonotype: What it binds is not known.

The origin of this receptor is a man in his fifties who received an inactivated influenza vaccine. J is TRBJ2-3 and V is TRBV27; 12 bases align to TRBD2. Sample: CD8+ T cells sorted from PBMCs, taken 5 days after vaccination. The CDR3 DNA follows: TGTGCCAGCTACACTAGCGGGAGGATCCCCGCGTCGGATACGCAGTATTTT. Translation gives CASYTSGRIPASDTQYF.